These 10 T cell receptor beta chains were all obtained from the same sample, sequenced in a study of blood T cell repertoires in COVID-19. Only in-frame clones appear in the TCRdb table, and some are missing; sequencing was by immunoSEQ multiplex PCR. The sample has roughly 200,000 clones, 70% to 85% seen once; the top ten hold roughly 13%. Input material: peripheral blood. These receptors were obtained from a man aged 50-60 years who had recovered from COVID-19.

The chain employs TRBV27 and TRBJ1-1, with D uncertain. This CDR3 spans 15 amino acids. Trimming shortened V by 3 bases and J by 1 base, and 12 bases separated the two germline ends. Germline V lookup: CDR1 MNHEY, CDR2 SMNVEV (reference sequence). The CDR3: CASSLFSTANTEAFF. In DNA, the CDR3 is TGTGCCAGCAGTTTGTTTAGTACAGCGAACACTGAAGCTTTCTTT.

This clone was seen a few times. The V gene is TRBV29-1, the J gene TRBJ2-1; 9 bases match TRBD2. V shed 8 bases and J 7 bases; nucleotides not matched to a gene: 12. Germline V lookup: CDR1 SQVTM, CDR2 ANQGSEA. This CDR3 is built from 14 residues. DNA of the CDR3: TGCAGCACTTGGGAAGTAGCGGGAGTGAATGAGCAGTTCTTC. It specifies CSTWEVAGVNEQFF.

The chain carries TRBV7-2 and TRBJ2-7; 8 positions match TRBD1. Germline V gene lookup returns CDR1 SGHTA and CDR2 FQGNSA. V lost 5 bases to trimming and J lost 3 bases; unmatched junction nucleotides: 15. CDR3 length: 17 residues. The DNA of the CDR3 is TGTGCCAGCAGCGATGGACAGGGTTTCTCTAGTCGCTACGAGCAGTACTTC. Translation gives CASSDGQGFSSRYEQYF.

This clone showed up just once. The rearrangement uses TRBV28 and TRBJ2-1; D is unresolved. The CDR3 has 11 amino acids. From germline, CDR1 is MDHEN and CDR2 SYDVKM. V lost 5 bases and J 9 bases, leaving 8 bases between the germline ends. CDR3 coding DNA: TGTGCCAGCAGTCCATATAGTGAGCAGTTCTTC. Amino acid sequence: CASSPYSEQFF.

This clone has only a few counts. This chain uses TRBV27 with TRBJ1-3; perhaps TRBD1 as D (5 bases). The germline V gene encodes CDR1 MNHEY and CDR2 SMNVEV (reference sequence). The CDR3 has 19 amino acids. Trimming shortened V by 5 bases and J by 0 bases, and 23 bases separated the two germline ends. The CDR3 protein is CASSPIAGTRRHSGNTIYF. In DNA, the CDR3 is TGTGCCAGCAGTCCAATTGCCGGGACTCGACGACACTCTGGAAACACCATATATTTT.

The genes are TRBV11-2 and TRBJ2-5, with 8 bases that match TRBD1. Per the germline V gene, CDR1 is SGHAT and CDR2 is FQNNGV. With V trimmed by 5 bases and J by 4 bases, 6 bases remained unmatched. The CDR3 totals 14 residues. Written as DNA, the CDR3 is TGTGCCAGCAGCAATCAGGGGGCGCGAGAGACCCAGTACTTC. Translation: CASSNQGARETQYF.

In this sample, this clone turned up a few times. The V and J genes are TRBV7-3 and TRBJ2-1; 10 bases match TRBD2. Germline CDR1 is SGHTA and CDR2 is FQGTGA. This CDR3 contains 19 residues. The V gene end was trimmed by 0 bases and the J gene end by 0 bases; junction bases not matched to a gene: 8. The CDR3 sequence is CASSLTGTSVPSSYNEQFF. The CDR3 coding sequence is TGTGCCAGCAGCTTAACGGGGACTAGCGTTCCTAGCTCCTACAATGAGCAGTTCTTC.

The rearrangement uses TRBV11-2 and TRBJ2-1; possible D gene TRBD2, 5 bases. This CDR3 contains 13 residues. Trimming removed 5 bases at V and 13 bases at J, with 18 bases between. Looked up from germline, CDR1 is SGHAT and CDR2 is FQNNGV. CDR3 in amino acids: CASSPTSSPKQFF. As DNA, the CDR3 is TGTGCCAGCAGCCCGACCTCTAGCCCTAAACAGTTCTTC.

About this clone itself: Different DNA sequences within this sample yield the same CDR3. The V gene is TRBV19, the J gene TRBJ2-2; 10 bases are shared with TRBD2. There are 16 residues in the CDR3. J lost 1 base, V lost 1 base, and 0 bases had no gene match. Germline assignment: CDR1 LNHDA and CDR2 SQIVND (reference sequence). CDR3 residues: CASSIGLAGNTGELFF. The CDR3 region has the DNA TGTGCCAGTAGTATAGGACTAGCGGGGAACACCGGGGAGCTGTTTTTT.

The chain has TRBV10-3 and TRBJ2-7; the D gene is possibly TRBD2 (6 bases). Germline CDR1 and CDR2: ENHRY and SYGVKD. The CDR3 runs 16 residues. Trimming left V 2 bases short and J 0 bases short, with 14 bases between. CDR3 loop: CAISELQGLSSYEQYF. As DNA, the CDR3 is TGTGCCATCAGTGAGCTCCAGGGACTGAGCTCCTACGAGCAGTACTTC.